Below, 27 T cell receptor beta chains from the same sample are listed, as sequenced in a study of OX40 agonist ivuxolimab in advanced cancers. Generated by immunoSEQ multiplex PCR, the TCRdb table keeps only in-frame clones and is missing some. The sample carries roughly 71,000 clones, over 80% recorded once. The starting material was CD4+ or CD8+ T cells sorted from blood, obtained in a trial of the OX40 agonist ivuxolimab. The receptors here all came from an adult with an advanced solid tumor such as melanoma, head and neck, liver or kidney cancer.

The chain employs TRBV19 and TRBJ1-3; D gene uncertain. CDR3 length: 17 residues. The V and J ends lost 5 bases and 0 bases respectively, with 17 bases between them. Germline values: CDR1 LNHDA, CDR2 SQIVND (reference sequence). CDR3 in DNA: TGTGCCAGTAGTTTCACGCGGGAGGAAAGCTCTGGAAACACCATATATTTT. It encodes CASSFTREESSGNTIYF.

J is TRBJ2-3 and V is TRBV6-4, with 7 positions matching TRBD2. With 4 bases clipped from V and 0 bases from J, the junction kept 1 base outside the gene matches. Germline V CDR1 and CDR2: MRHNA, SNTAGT. This CDR3 region has 14 residues. The CDR3 reads CASSVSGSTDTQYF. The CDR3 nucleotides are TGTGCCAGCAGTGTTAGCGGGAGCACAGATACGCAGTATTTT.

This clone has just a few counts. V and J are TRBV19 and TRBJ1-5, with 7 positions matching TRBD1. The V segment lost 7 bases and the J segment 5 bases; nucleotides outside the gene matches: 11. CDR3 length: 15 amino acids. Germline V gene data show CDR1 as LNHDA and CDR2 as SQIVND (reference sequence). CDR3 protein: CASNVARGFDQPQHF. The CDR3 region has the DNA TGTGCCAGTAATGTGGCCAGGGGGTTCGATCAGCCCCAGCATTTT.

The chain couples TRBV7-9 to TRBJ1-1; D unclear. The germline V gene encodes CDR1 SEHNR and CDR2 FQNEAQ (reference sequence). Trimming shortened V by 4 bases and J by 0 bases, and 6 bases separated the two germline ends. The CDR3 contains 13 residues. CDR3 region: CASSSNLNTEAFF. In nucleotides, the CDR3 is TGTGCCAGCAGCTCCAACCTGAACACTGAAGCTTTCTTT.

This rearrangement joins TRBV28 to TRBJ2-1, with a weak D call TRBD2 (6 bases). The CDR3 has 17 residues. V lost 3 bases and J 8 bases, leaving 23 bases between the germline ends. Germline CDR1 reads MDHEN; CDR2 reads SYDVKM. CDR3 nucleotide sequence: TGTGCCAGCAGTTTTCGGGATGGGAGCGGAGGGACGTATGAGCAGTTCTTC. This sequence encodes CASSFRDGSGGTYEQFF.

This chain links TRBV7-8 with TRBJ1-1; 12 nucleotides match TRBD1. The ends lost 6 bases at V and 0 bases at J; junction bases unmatched: 11. CDR3 length equals 18 residues. From germline, CDR1 is SGHVS and CDR2 FQNEAQ. The CDR3 DNA reads TGTGCCAGCAGACCCGGGACAGGGGGCTACCGGATGAACACTGAAGCTTTCTTT. Translated: CASRPGTGGYRMNTEAFF.

This chain joins TRBV9 and TRBJ1-3, with 12 bases lining up with TRBD1. The germline CDR1 and CDR2 sequences are SGDLS and YYNGEE. The CDR3 has 14 residues. J lost 7 bases, V lost 2 bases, and 1 base had no gene match. CDR3 nucleotide sequence: TGTGCCAGCAGCGTCGGGACAGGGGGCAACACCATATATTTT. Its translation is CASSVGTGGNTIYF.

This chain uses TRBV6-5 with TRBJ1-5, with a weak D call TRBD1 (5 bases). The germline V gene has CDR1 MNHEY and CDR2 SVGAGI. Between the trimmed V and J ends, which lost 3 bases and 5 bases, there was a span of 8 bases. The CDR3 loop spans 13 amino acids. For the CDR3, the DNA is TGTGCCAGCAGTTATCTCAGGGATCAGCCCCAGCATTTT. Residues: CASSYLRDQPQHF.

The chain couples TRBV9 to TRBJ2-3; TRBD1 aligns across 11 bases. The length of the CDR3 is 15 residues. J gave up 5 bases and V 4 bases, and 6 bases lay outside the gene matches. CDR1 is SGDLS and CDR2 is YYNGEE in the germline V gene. CDR3 in DNA: TGTGCCAGCAGCACGGGACAGGGGGTTTTAGATACGCAGTATTTT. Translation: CASSTGQGVLDTQYF.

The V call is TRBV5-6, the J call TRBJ2-2; TRBD2 might be the D (6 bases). The CDR3 has 15 residues. In germline, CDR1 is SGHDT, CDR2 YYEEEE. Between the trimmed V and J ends, which lost 4 bases and 5 bases, there was a span of 15 bases. In DNA, the CDR3 is TGTGCCAGCAGCGATCTGGGGGGAGGAACCGGGGAGCTGTTTTTT. It specifies CASSDLGGGTGELFF.

V usage is TRBV28 and J usage is TRBJ2-2; 8 positions agree with TRBD1. This CDR3 is built from 17 residues. Per the germline V gene, CDR1 is MDHEN and CDR2 is SYDVKM. The junction had 8 bases not matched to a gene; V was cut back by 2 bases and J by 3 bases. CDR3 in amino acids: CASSLAPGQGYTGELFF. In nucleotides, the CDR3 is TGTGCCAGCAGTTTAGCTCCCGGACAGGGATACACCGGGGAGCTGTTTTTT.

The rearrangement joins TRBV27 to TRBJ2-7, with 14 bases that match TRBD2. CDR1 is MNHEY, CDR2 SMNVEV, per germline (reference sequence). J lost 4 bases, V lost 5 bases, and 7 bases had no gene match. The CDR3 length is 16 residues. The DNA for the CDR3 is TGTGCCAGCAGTCCTGGGACTAGCGGGAGCGCTTACGAGCAGTACTTC. This translates into CASSPGTSGSAYEQYF.

The chain recombines TRBV4-3 with TRBJ2-7; TRBD1 agrees at 8 bases. Germline V lookup: CDR1 LGHNA, CDR2 YSLEER. V was clipped by 1 base and J by 7 bases; unmatched bases: 12. The CDR3 has 16 residues. The CDR3 DNA reads TGCGCCAGCAGCCAAGCTCCCTTCGACAGGGGAGCAGAGCAGTACTTC. It encodes CASSQAPFDRGAEQYF.

In nucleotides, the CDR3 is TGTGCCAGCAGTGGCCCGGGACAGGGATATTCACCCCTCCACTTT. Translation gives CASSGPGQGYSPLHF. The chain carries TRBV25-1 and TRBJ1-6; 9 nucleotides match TRBD1. With V trimmed by 4 bases and J by 8 bases, 6 bases remained unmatched. The CDR3 length is 15 residues. Germline loops: CDR1 MGHDK, CDR2 SYGVNS.

V gene TRBV4-3 combines with J gene TRBJ2-1; D perhaps matches TRBD2 (6 bases). V shed 0 bases and J shed 8 bases, with 17 bases lying between them. Germline values: CDR1 LGHNA, CDR2 YSLEER. This CDR3 comprises 16 residues. CDR3 sequence reads: CASSQDYGRVSDEQFF. The CDR3 coding sequence is TGCGCCAGCAGCCAAGATTACGGGAGAGTCTCCGATGAGCAGTTCTTC.

The CDR3 is CASSPAEQIYNEQFF. CDR3 DNA sequence: TGTGCCAGCTCTCCGGCCGAACAGATCTACAATGAGCAGTTCTTC. The gene calls are TRBV18 and TRBJ2-1, with D unresolved. The ends were cut back, 6 bases at V and 3 bases at J, with 15 bases in the middle. Germline V CDR1 and CDR2: KGHSH, LQKENI. The CDR3 length is 15 residues.

The rearrangement uses TRBV18 and TRBJ1-1, with TRBD1 matching 12 bases. V gave up 6 bases and J gave up 3 bases; unmatched junction bases: 11. The germline gives CDR1 KGHSH, CDR2 LQKENI. CDR3 length: 17 residues. Here the CDR3 reads CASSTGTGGPVDTEAFF. CDR3 coding DNA: TGTGCCAGCTCGACCGGGACAGGGGGCCCCGTGGACACTGAAGCTTTCTTT.

J is TRBJ1-5 and V is TRBV27; D may be TRBD1 (6 bases). Germline lookup yields CDR1 MNHEY and CDR2 SMNVEV (reference sequence). The germline V and J ends were trimmed by 4 bases and 6 bases, with 13 bases remaining between them. CDR3 length: 14 residues. CDR3 amino acids: CASSSTGGAQPQHF. The CDR3 DNA sequence: TGTGCCAGCAGTTCCACGGGGGGGGCTCAGCCCCAGCATTTT.

V and J are TRBV2 and TRBJ2-1; TRBD2 agrees at 9 bases. CDR1 is SNHLY, CDR2 FYNNEI, per germline. V was pared by 7 bases and J by 12 bases, with 16 bases of the junction left unmatched. The CDR3 sequence is 15 residues long. The CDR3 region has the DNA TGTGCCAGCAATACGGGACTAGCACCCGCGGGATGGCAGTTCTTC. It specifies CASNTGLAPAGWQFF.

This chain connects TRBV6-6 to TRBJ2-7; TRBD1 matches 9 bases. The V segment lost 8 bases and the J segment 6 bases; nucleotides outside the gene matches: 8. The CDR3 has 13 amino acids. Per the germline V gene, CDR1 is MNHNY and CDR2 is SVGAGI (reference sequence). The CDR3 bases are TGTGCCAGCTCAACCACAGGGGGCGGCGAGCAGTACTTC. It specifies CASSTTGGGEQYF.

The count of this clone is one. J is TRBJ2-1 and V is TRBV9; 8 positions match TRBD2. This CDR3 is built from 15 residues. V dropped 3 bases and J dropped 7; count of bases not matched to a gene: 9. Germline V gene sequence: CDR1 SGDLS, CDR2 YYNGEE. CDR3 loop: CASSARREVVNEQFF. CDR3 bases: TGTGCCAGCAGCGCCCGGCGGGAGGTTGTTAATGAGCAGTTCTTC.

The V and J genes are TRBV4-1 and TRBJ2-2; D not resolved. The V end lost 0 bases, the J end lost 8 bases, and 7 bases lay between the germline ends. The length of the CDR3 is 13 residues. Germline lookup yields CDR1 MGHRA and CDR2 YSYEKL. The CDR3 sequence is CASSQDPSGELFF. The CDR3, as DNA: TGCGCCAGCAGCCAAGATCCTTCGGGGGAGCTGTTTTTT.

The gene calls are TRBV19 and TRBJ2-5; D remains unclear. The CDR3 has 13 amino acids. Germline V CDR1 and CDR2: LNHDA, SQIVND (reference sequence). Trimming pared 8 bases from V and 2 bases from J, leaving 12 bases between. CDR3 DNA: TGTGCCAGTTCTCCGAGACTGCAAGAGACCCAGTACTTC. Translated: CASSPRLQETQYF.

The V and J genes are TRBV7-2 and TRBJ2-2; 9 bases map to TRBD1. Trimming removed 4 bases from V and 8 bases from J; junction bases left unmatched: 2. This CDR3 is 13 amino acids long. CDR1 is SGHTA, CDR2 FQGNSA, per germline. CDR3 amino acids: CASSSQGAGELFF. CDR3 coding DNA: TGTGCCAGCAGCTCACAGGGGGCGGGGGAGCTGTTTTTT.

This chain joins TRBV7-8 and TRBJ1-1; 9 nucleotides align to TRBD1. V gave up 3 bases and J gave up 5 bases; unmatched junction bases: 16. The CDR3 is made up of 18 amino acids. From germline, CDR1 is SGHVS and CDR2 FQNEAQ. For the CDR3, the DNA is TGTGCCAGCAGCTTCATCCTAGGGGACAGGGTGCCTGGAACTGAAGCTTTCTTT. The encoded protein is CASSFILGDRVPGTEAFF.

The chain uses TRBV6-5 and TRBJ2-1; D is perhaps TRBD2 (5 bases). The CDR3 contains 14 residues. CDR1 is MNHEY, CDR2 SVGAGI, per germline. Trimming removed 2 bases at V and 11 bases at J, with 16 bases between. The CDR3 DNA sequence: TGTGCCAGCAGTTACGGACTGGAGTCCGGTAAGCAGTTCTTC. Translation gives CASSYGLESGKQFF.

The genes are TRBV9 and TRBJ2-5; D perhaps matches TRBD2 (6 bases). The CDR3 totals 15 residues. CDR1 and CDR2 from the germline V gene are SGDLS and YYNGEE. V lost 3 bases, J lost 5 bases, and 17 bases lay in between. Here the CDR3 reads CASSAGEVGSETQYF. In DNA, the CDR3 is TGTGCCAGCAGCGCGGGAGAGGTGGGATCGGAGACCCAGTACTTC.